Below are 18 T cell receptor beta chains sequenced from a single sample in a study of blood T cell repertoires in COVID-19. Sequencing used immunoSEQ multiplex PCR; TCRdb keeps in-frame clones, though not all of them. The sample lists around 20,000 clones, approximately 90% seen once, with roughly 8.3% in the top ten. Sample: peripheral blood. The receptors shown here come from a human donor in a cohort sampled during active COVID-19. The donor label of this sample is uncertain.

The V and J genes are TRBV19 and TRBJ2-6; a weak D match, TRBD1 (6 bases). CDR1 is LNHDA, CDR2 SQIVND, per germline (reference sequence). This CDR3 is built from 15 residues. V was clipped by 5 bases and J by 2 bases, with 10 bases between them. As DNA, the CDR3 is TGTGCCAGTAGTCCATACAGGGCTGGGGCCAACGTCCTGACTTTC. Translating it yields CASSPYRAGANVLTF.

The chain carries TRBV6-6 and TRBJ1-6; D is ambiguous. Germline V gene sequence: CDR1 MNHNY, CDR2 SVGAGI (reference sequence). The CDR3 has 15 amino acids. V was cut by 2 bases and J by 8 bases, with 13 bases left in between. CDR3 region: CASSYPGRGDSPLHF. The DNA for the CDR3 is TGTGCCAGCAGTTACCCGGGCCGGGGTGATTCACCCCTCCACTTT.

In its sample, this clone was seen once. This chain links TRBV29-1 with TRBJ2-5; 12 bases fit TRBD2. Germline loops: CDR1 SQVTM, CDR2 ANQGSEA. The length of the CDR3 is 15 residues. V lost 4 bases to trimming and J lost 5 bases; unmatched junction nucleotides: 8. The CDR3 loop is CSVVPSGRAKETQYF. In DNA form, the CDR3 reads TGCAGCGTTGTCCCTAGCGGGAGGGCGAAGGAGACCCAGTACTTC. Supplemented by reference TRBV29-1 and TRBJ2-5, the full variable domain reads SAVISQKPSRDICQRGTSLTIQCQVDSQVTMMFWYRQQPGQSLTLIATANQGSEATYESGFVIDKFPISRPNLTFSTLTVSNMSPEDSSIYLCSVVPSGRAKETQYFGPGTRLLVL.

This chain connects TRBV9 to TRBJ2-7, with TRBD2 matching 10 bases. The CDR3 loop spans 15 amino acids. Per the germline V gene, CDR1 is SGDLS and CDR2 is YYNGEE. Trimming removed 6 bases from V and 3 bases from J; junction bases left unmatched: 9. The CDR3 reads CASNPGASGSYEQYF. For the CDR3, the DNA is TGTGCCAGCAACCCCGGGGCTAGCGGGAGCTACGAGCAGTACTTC.

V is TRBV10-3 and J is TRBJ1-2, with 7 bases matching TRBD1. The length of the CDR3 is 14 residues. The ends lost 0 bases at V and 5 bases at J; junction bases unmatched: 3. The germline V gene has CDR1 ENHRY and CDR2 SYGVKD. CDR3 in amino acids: CAISESKGAYGYTF. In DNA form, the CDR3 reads TGTGCCATCAGTGAGTCGAAGGGGGCGTATGGCTACACCTTC.

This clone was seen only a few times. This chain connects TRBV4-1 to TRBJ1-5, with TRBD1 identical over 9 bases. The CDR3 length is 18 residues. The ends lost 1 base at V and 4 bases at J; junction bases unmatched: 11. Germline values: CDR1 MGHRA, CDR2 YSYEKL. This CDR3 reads CASSQAPGQGRGNQPQHF. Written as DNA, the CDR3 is TGCGCCAGCAGCCAAGCCCCGGGACAGGGAAGGGGGAATCAGCCCCAGCATTTT.

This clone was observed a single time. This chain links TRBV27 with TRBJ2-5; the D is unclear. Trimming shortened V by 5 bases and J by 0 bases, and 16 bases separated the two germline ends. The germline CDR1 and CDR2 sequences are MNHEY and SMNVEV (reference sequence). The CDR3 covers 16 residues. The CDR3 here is CASSPRTDRYQETQYF. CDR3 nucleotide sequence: TGTGCCAGCAGTCCCCGAACAGACCGGTACCAAGAGACCCAGTACTTC.

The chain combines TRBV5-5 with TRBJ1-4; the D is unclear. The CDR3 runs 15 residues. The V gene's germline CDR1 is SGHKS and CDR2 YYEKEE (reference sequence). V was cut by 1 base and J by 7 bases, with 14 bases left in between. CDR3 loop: CASSLSLRSIEKLFF. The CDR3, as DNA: TGTGCCAGCAGCTTGAGTTTGCGGTCTATTGAAAAACTGTTTTTT.

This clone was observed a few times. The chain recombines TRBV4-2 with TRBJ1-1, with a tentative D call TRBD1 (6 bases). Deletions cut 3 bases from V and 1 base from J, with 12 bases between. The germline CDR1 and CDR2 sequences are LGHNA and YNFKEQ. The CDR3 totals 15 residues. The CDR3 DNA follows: TGTGCCAGCAGCCATCCCCCGGGACAGAACACTGAAGCTTTCTTT. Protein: CASSHPPGQNTEAFF.

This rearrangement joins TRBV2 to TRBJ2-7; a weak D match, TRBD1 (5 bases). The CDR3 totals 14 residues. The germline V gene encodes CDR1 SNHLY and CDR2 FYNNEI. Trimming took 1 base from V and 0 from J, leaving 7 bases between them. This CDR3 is CASSEDRSSYEQYF. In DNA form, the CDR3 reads TGTGCCAGCAGTGAAGACAGGAGCTCCTACGAGCAGTACTTC.

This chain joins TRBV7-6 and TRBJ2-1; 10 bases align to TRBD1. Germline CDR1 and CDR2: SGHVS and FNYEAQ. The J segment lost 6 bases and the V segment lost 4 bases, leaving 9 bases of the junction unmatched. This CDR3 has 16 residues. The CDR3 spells CASSSWDRGVGNEQFF. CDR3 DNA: TGTGCCAGCAGCTCCTGGGACAGGGGAGTGGGCAATGAGCAGTTCTTC.

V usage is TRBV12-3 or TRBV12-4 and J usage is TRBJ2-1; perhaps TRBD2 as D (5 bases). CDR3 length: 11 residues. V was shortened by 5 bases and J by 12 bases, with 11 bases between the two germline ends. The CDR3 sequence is CASSPREGQFF. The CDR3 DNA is TGTGCCAGCAGTCCTCGGGAAGGGCAGTTCTTC.

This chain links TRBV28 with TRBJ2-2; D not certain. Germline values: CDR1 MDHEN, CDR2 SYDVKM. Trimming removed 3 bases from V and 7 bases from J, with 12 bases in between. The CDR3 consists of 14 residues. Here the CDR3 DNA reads TGTGCCAGCAGTTTCGCCCCCCAGTACGGGGAGCTGTTTTTT. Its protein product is CASSFAPQYGELFF.

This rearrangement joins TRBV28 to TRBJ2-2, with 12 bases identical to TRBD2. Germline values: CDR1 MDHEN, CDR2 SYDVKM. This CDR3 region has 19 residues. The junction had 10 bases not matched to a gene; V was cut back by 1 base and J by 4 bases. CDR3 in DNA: TGTGCCAGCAGTTTATTTTCTAGCGGGAGGGCCGGCGGCACCGGGGAGCTGTTTTTT. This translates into CASSLFSSGRAGGTGELFF.

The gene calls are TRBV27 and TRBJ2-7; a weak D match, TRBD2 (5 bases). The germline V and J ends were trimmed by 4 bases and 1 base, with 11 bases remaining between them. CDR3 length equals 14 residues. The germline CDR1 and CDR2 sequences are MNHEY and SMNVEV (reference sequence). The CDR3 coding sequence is TGTGCCAGCAGTTGGGGAGTGGGGTCCTACGAGCAGTACTTC. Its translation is CASSWGVGSYEQYF.

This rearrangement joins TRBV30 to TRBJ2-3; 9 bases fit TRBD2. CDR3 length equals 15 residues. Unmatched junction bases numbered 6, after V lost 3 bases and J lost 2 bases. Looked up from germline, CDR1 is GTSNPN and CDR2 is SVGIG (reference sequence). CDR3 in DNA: TGTGCCTGGAGAACGGGACTAGCAGCCACAGATACGCAGTATTTT. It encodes CAWRTGLAATDTQYF.

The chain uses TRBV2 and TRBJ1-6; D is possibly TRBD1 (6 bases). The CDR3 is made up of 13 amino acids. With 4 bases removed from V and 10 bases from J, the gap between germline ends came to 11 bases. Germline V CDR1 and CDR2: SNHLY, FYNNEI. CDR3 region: CASSVRGLSPLHF. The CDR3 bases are TGTGCCAGCAGTGTGCGGGGGCTCTCACCCCTCCACTTT. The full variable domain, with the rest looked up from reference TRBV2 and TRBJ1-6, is EPEVTQTPSHQVTQMGQEVILRCVPISNHLYFYWYRQILGQKVEFLVSFYNNEISEKSEIFDDQFSVERPDGSNFTLKIRSTKLEDSAMYFCASSVRGLSPLHFGNGTRLTVT.

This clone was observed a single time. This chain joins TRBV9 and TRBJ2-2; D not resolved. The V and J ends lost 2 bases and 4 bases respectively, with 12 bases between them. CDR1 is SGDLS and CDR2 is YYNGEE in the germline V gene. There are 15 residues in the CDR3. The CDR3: CASSVAHPGTGELFF. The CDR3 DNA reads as TGTGCCAGCAGCGTTGCCCACCCGGGCACCGGGGAGCTGTTTTTT.